These 23 T cell receptor beta chains were sequenced from one sample in a study of tumor-infiltrating lymphocytes in primary liver carcinoma. A constant-region primer served to make TCR beta cDNA from roughly 500 ng total RNA. Slightly modified ARM-PCR with three nested multiplex PCR rounds yielded TCR beta libraries. Two initial PCR rounds of around 9 cycles each paired TRBV1-TRBV30 forward primers with a C-beta reverse primer. TCRdb itself ran the multiplex PCR reads through MiXCR, one entry per CDR3 protein. The sample carries around 40,000 distinct CDR3 sequences, around 70% recorded once. From unsorted bulk tissue weighing roughly 19-32 mg, DNA and RNA were co-extracted. Sequenced material: liver tumor tissue from sampling region 2. The subset here: tumor region T2, inferior pole. All receptors come from a man aged 40-55 years with primary liver carcinoma and hepatitis B virus infection.

This clonotype was picked up one time. The V gene is TRBV19, the J gene TRBJ1-2; D is undetermined. V was trimmed by 7 bases and J by 6 bases, leaving 15 bases between them. The germline gives CDR1 LNHDA, CDR2 SQIVND (reference sequence). This CDR3 region has 13 residues. CDR3 region: CASKSREVHGYTF. For the CDR3, the DNA is TGTGCCAGTAAGTCGAGGGAAGTCCATGGCTACACCTTC.

This chain joins TRBV7-9 and TRBJ1-3, with unresolved D. Per germline, CDR1 SEHNR and CDR2 FQNEAQ (reference sequence). This CDR3 spans 16 amino acids. V dropped 4 bases and J dropped 3 bases, with 16 bases sitting between them. The CDR3 region is CASSSPSGVCGNTIYF. In DNA, the CDR3 is TGTGCCAGCAGCTCACCCTCCGGGGTGTGTGGAAACACCATATATTTT.

Of note for this clonotype: The junction departs from the called germline gene at one end, perhaps through a read error. The chain uses TRBV12-3 or TRBV12-4 and TRBJ2-5, with 7 bases matching TRBD2. The CDR3 has 12 residues. As DNA, the CDR3 is TGTGCCAGCAGTTTAGTGCGGGAGACCCGGTACTTC. It translates to CASSLVRETRYF.

A few counts support this clonotype. This sequence may be a read error, since a much larger clone differs from it by one base. The rearrangement joins TRBV5-1 to TRBJ1-1; no reliable D call. The germline CDR1 and CDR2 sequences are SGHRS and YFSETQ. The CDR3 loop spans 13 amino acids. The CDR3 spells CASTTNQNTEALF. CDR3 DNA sequence: TGCGCCAGCACCACAAATCAGAACACTGAAGCTCTCTTT.

Of note for this clonotype: One end of the junction varies from germline; a read error may be responsible. V is TRBV2 and J is TRBJ2-1, with TRBD2 matching over 7 bases. The germline gives CDR1 SNHLY, CDR2 FYNNEI. The CDR3 is 15 amino acids. The CDR3 nucleotides are TGTGCCAGCAACCCCTCAGCGGGAATTCACAAAGAGCAGTTCTTC. As protein: CASNPSAGIHKEQFF. Full variable domain (missing parts from reference TRBV2 and TRBJ2-1): EPEVTQTPSHQVTQMGQEVILRCVPISNHLYFYWYRQILGQKVEFLVSFYNNEISEKSEIFDDQFSVERPDGSNFTLKIRSTKLEDSAMYFCASNPSAGIHKEQFFGPGTRLTVL.

The rearrangement joins TRBV28 to TRBJ2-7; 7 bases align to TRBD1. V lost 10 bases, J lost 8 bases, and 8 bases stayed unmatched. The CDR3 spans 11 residues. CDR1 and CDR2 (germline): MDHEN, SYDVKM. The DNA of the CDR3 is TGTGCCACCAGCACACAGGGGAAGCAGTACTTC. This sequence encodes CATSTQGKQYF. The variable domain in full, with the rest retrieved from reference TRBV28 and TRBJ2-7, is DVKVTQSSRYLVKRTGEKVFLECVQDMDHENMFWYRQDPGLGLRLIYFSYDVKMKEKGDIPEGYSVSREKKERFSLILESASTNQTSMYLCATSTQGKQYFGPGTRLTVT.

As for this clonotype: A junction boundary mismatches the germline segment, possibly from a read error. The V and J genes are TRBV29-1 and TRBJ1-1; a possible D gene is TRBD1 (5 bases). Per germline, CDR1 SQVTM and CDR2 ANQGSEA. The CDR3 runs to 15 residues. The CDR3 sequence: CGVAPGWGMSTEAFF. CDR3 nucleotide sequence: TGCGGCGTTGCCCCAGGTTGGGGGATGAGCACTGAAGCTTTCTTT.

The chain links TRBV6-1 to TRBJ2-5; D may correspond to TRBD1 or TRBD2 (5 bases each). The V and J ends lost 0 bases and 5 bases respectively, with 25 bases between them. The CDR3 loop spans 19 amino acids. The germline CDR1 and CDR2 sequences are MNHNS and SASEGT. DNA of the CDR3: TGTGCCAGCAGTGAAGCCGGAGCCTTGGGGGACCTAATGAGGGAGACCCAGTACTTC. Its translation: CASSEAGALGDLMRETQYF.

In regard to this clonotype: It is likely a read error, because the conserved phenylalanine at the end of the CDR3 is missing. The chain joins TRBV28 to TRBJ2-1, with D perhaps matching TRBD2 (6 bases). The germline V gene encodes CDR1 MDHEN and CDR2 SYDVKM. The ends were cut back, 5 bases at V and 6 bases at J, with 11 bases in the middle. The CDR3 spans 13 residues. The CDR3 DNA reads as TGTGCCAGCAGTCTGACTAGAGGCAATGAGCAGTTCTCC. This translates into CASSLTRGNEQFS.

Comments on this clonotype: This CDR3 is missing its conserved last phenylalanine or tryptophan, likely due to a read error. The rearrangement uses TRBV10-3 and TRBJ2-7; TRBD1 matches at 9 bases. CDR3 length: 14 residues. In germline, CDR1 is ENHRY, CDR2 SYGVKD. The junction had 11 bases not matched to a gene; V was cut back by 8 bases and J by 6 bases. The CDR3 nucleotides are TGTGCCATCGAAAAGGGGGGACAGGGATTCGAGCAGTACCTC. It encodes CAIEKGGQGFEQYL.

This clonotype was counted a single time. One junction end disagrees with the germline gene, perhaps due to a read error. The gene calls are TRBV5-1 and TRBJ2-5, with D maybe TRBD1 (5 bases). Germline V gives CDR1 SGHRS, CDR2 YFSETQ. The CDR3 is 18 residues long. CDR3 protein: CASSLVSFPGMAEETQYF. As DNA, the CDR3 is TGCGCCAGTAGCTTGGTTTCATTTCCAGGGATGGCCGAAGAGACCCAGTACTTC.

CDR3 sequence reads: CASSSRIVMETQYF. CDR3 bases: TGTGCAAGTAGTTCACGGATAGTTATGGAGACCCAGTACTTC. The chain combines TRBV6-2 or TRBV6-3 with TRBJ2-5; D call uncertain. CDR1 MNHEY and CDR2 SVGEGT come from the germline V gene. The CDR3 totals 14 residues.

About this clonotype: It is likely a read error, because the conserved phenylalanine at the end of the CDR3 is missing. V is TRBV11-2 and J is TRBJ1-4, with a weak D call TRBD1 (6 bases). Trimming stripped 0 bases from V and 14 bases from J, with 16 bases between. Germline CDR1 reads SGHAT; CDR2 reads FQNNGV. This CDR3 is 14 amino acids long. This CDR3 is CASSLDLGGLRLFL. As DNA, the CDR3 is TGTGCCAGCAGCTTAGATCTTGGGGGGCTCAGGCTGTTTTTA.

With respect to this clonotype: The CDR3 does not close with the conserved phenylalanine or tryptophan, likely indicating a read error. The chain recombines TRBV11-1 with TRBJ2-1; D may match TRBD1 or TRBD2 (5 bases each). Near its end, the DNA agrees better with TRBJ2-7, so the J call may be wrong. Germline V gene sequence: CDR1 SGHAT, CDR2 FQDESV (reference sequence). This CDR3 is built from 15 residues. The CDR3 bases are TGTGCCAGCAGCTTCCAGGGACCGCTGGATAATGAGCAGTACTTA. It translates to CASSFQGPLDNEQYL.

As for this clonotype: A read error is likely, as this CDR3 ends without the conserved phenylalanine or tryptophan. The chain links TRBV5-1 to TRBJ2-4; D is possibly TRBD2 (7 bases). This CDR3 contains 14 residues. Germline V gene data show CDR1 as SGHRS and CDR2 as YFSETQ. CDR3 nucleotides: TGCACCAGCAGGGGCGGGAGCGGCCAAAACATTCAGTACTCC. Translating it yields CTSRGGSGQNIQYS.

In the case of this clonotype: Sequence at one end of the junction differs from germline and may be a read error. The rearrangement joins TRBV5-1 to TRBJ2-2; D may be TRBD2 (6 bases). The germline CDR1 and CDR2 sequences are SGHRS and YFSETQ. The CDR3 sequence is 17 residues long. The CDR3 reads CASSMAPARDYTGKLFF. For the CDR3, the DNA is TGCGCCAGCAGCATGGCCCCTGCGCGGGATTACACCGGGAAGCTGTTTTTT.

This clonotype is categorized as medium-sized. This chain links TRBV29-1 with TRBJ1-2, with 8 bases matching TRBD1. The V and J ends lost 7 bases and 1 base, in that order; junction bases with no gene match: 5. The CDR3 sequence is 13 residues long. Germline CDR1 is SQVTM and CDR2 is ANQGSEA. For the CDR3, the DNA is TGCAGCGCCCGGACAGGGAGTAACTATGGCTACACCTTC. It is translated as CSARTGSNYGYTF.

Notes on this clonotype: At one of its ends the junction is not consistent with the germline gene, which may arise from a read error. This chain joins TRBV5-6 and TRBJ2-7; tentatively, D is TRBD1 (5 bases). In germline, CDR1 is SGHDT, CDR2 YYEEEE. The CDR3 runs to 15 residues. In DNA, the CDR3 is TGTGTCAGCAGTCGGACACGGATCGGGTCTTACGAGCAGTACTTC. Translating it yields CVSSRTRIGSYEQYF.

This chain links TRBV11-2 with TRBJ2-6; tentative D call: TRBD2 (6 bases). CDR3 length: 21 amino acids. CDR1 is SGHAT, CDR2 FQNNGV, per germline. Between the trimmed V and J ends, which lost 5 bases and 0 bases, there was a span of 26 bases. CDR3 coding DNA: TGTGCCAGCAGCATGGAGGGAGATAGGGGCATTTCCCCCTCTGGGGCCAACGTCCTGACTTTC. It encodes CASSMEGDRGISPSGANVLTF.

With regard to this clonotype: At one end, the junction sequence differs from germline, possibly due to a read error. This chain connects TRBV28 to TRBJ2-1; D may be TRBD1 (5 bases). The V gene's germline CDR1 is MDHEN and CDR2 SYDVKM. The CDR3 totals 15 residues. The CDR3: CASSLADTSYSEQFF. The CDR3 bases are TGTGCCAGCAGCCTCGCGGACACCTCCTACAGTGAGCAGTTCTTC.

This clonotype is a singleton in its sample. Without the conserved terminal phenylalanine or tryptophan, this CDR3 likely stems from a read error. This sequence joins TRBV29-1 and TRBJ1-2; D remains ambiguous. This CDR3 is 14 amino acids long. Germline CDR1 reads SQVTM; CDR2 reads ANQGSEA. Trimming removed 6 bases at V and 7 bases at J, with 21 bases between. CDR3 sequence (DNA): TGCAGCGTCAAGTTTGGACGGTCGATCTGTGGCTACACCCTC. Translated, it gives CSVKFGRSICGYTL.

Worth noting for this clonotype: The junction and the germline gene differ at one end; a read error may be behind it. The chain combines TRBV11-2 with TRBJ2-6, with TRBD1 identical over 8 bases. The CDR3 totals 21 residues. The germline V gene encodes CDR1 SGHAT and CDR2 FQNNGV. CDR3 DNA: TGTGCCAACAGCATGGGGGGAGACAGGGGTATTTCCCCCTCTGGGGCCAACGTCCTGACTTTC. It yields the protein CANSMGGDRGISPSGANVLTF.

Concerning this clonotype: As the CDR3 is not closed by the conserved phenylalanine or tryptophan, this likely results from a read error. The chain employs TRBV12-3 or TRBV12-4 and TRBJ2-2, with D maybe TRBD2 (5 bases). This CDR3 region has 16 residues. Trimming left V 2 bases short and J 2 bases short, with 12 bases between. CDR3: CASSLPAGINTGELFL. CDR3 in DNA: TGTGCCAGCAGTTTACCTGCGGGTATAAACACCGGGGAGCTGTTTCTT.